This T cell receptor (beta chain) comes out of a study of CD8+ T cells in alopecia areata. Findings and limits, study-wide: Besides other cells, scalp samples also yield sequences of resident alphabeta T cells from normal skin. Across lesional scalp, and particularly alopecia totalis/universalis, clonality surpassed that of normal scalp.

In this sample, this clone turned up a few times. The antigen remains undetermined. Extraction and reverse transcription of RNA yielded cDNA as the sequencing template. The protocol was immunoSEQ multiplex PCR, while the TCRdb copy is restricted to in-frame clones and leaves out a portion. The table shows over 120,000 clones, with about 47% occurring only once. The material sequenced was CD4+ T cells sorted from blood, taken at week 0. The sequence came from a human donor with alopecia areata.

CDR3 loop: CASSQSQGPLEKLFF. The CDR3 nucleotides read TGTGCCAGCTCACAGTCTCAGGGGCCCTTGGAAAAACTGTTTTTT. The rearrangement uses TRBV18 and TRBJ1-4; TRBD1 might be the D (6 bases). Germline CDR1 KGHSH, CDR2 LQKENI. The CDR3 extends over 15 amino acids. V shed 4 bases and J shed 8 bases, with 17 bases lying between them.